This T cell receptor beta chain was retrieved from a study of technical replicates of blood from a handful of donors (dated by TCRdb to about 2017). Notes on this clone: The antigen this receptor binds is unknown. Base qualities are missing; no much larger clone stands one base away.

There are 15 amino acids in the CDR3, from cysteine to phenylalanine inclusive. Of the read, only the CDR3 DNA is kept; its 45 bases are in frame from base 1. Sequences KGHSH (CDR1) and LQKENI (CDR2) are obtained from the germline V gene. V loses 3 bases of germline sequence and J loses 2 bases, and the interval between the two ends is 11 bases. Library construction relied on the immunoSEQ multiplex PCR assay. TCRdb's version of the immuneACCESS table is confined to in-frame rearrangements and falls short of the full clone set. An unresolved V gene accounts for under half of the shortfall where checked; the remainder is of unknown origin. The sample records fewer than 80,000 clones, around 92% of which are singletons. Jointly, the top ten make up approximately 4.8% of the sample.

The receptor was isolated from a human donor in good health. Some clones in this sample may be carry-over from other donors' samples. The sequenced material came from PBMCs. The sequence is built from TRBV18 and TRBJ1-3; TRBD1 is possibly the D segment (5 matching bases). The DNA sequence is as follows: TGTGCCAGCTCACCGTCGGGGGTTACTGGAAACACCATATATTTT. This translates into CASSPSGVTGNTIYF. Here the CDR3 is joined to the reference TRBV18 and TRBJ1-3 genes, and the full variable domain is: NAGVMQNPRHLVRRRGQEARLRCSPMKGHSHVYWYRQLPEEGLKFMVYLQKENIIDESGMPKERFSAEFPKEGPSILRIQQVVRGDSAAYFCASSPSGVTGNTIYFGEGSWLTVV.